One sample yielded the 24 T cell receptor beta chains listed below, sequenced in a study of Graves' ophthalmopathy and Graves' hyperthyroidism (dated by TCRdb to 2016 to 2019). The run used an Illumina HiSeq 2000. For repertoire sequencing, TCR beta CDR3 regions were amplified from RNA transcripts. The first round of RT-PCR was done with HTBI primers and the Qiagen OneStep RT-PCR kit, and was followed by a second round of multiplex PCR, then size selection and purification. TCRdb reprocessing: public reads trimmed at Q25 with fastp, clones called with MiXCR, in-frame beta chains kept. Here each entry gathers all rows of one CDR3 protein and keeps the most common genes and DNA. Within this sample are about 620,000 distinct CDR3 sequences, with 22% of them counted one time only. The top ten hold approximately 6.9% of the sample. Sequencing used peripheral blood. All receptors derive from a woman aged 18-29 years with stable Graves' hyperthyroidism. Some clones in this sample may be carry-over from other donors' samples. Donor details come from another sample of the same person, matched by shared clones.

The chain joins TRBV10-1 to TRBJ2-7, with TRBD1 identical over 12 bases. The germline V gene has CDR1 WNHNN and CDR2 SYGVQD (reference sequence). The CDR3 consists of 15 residues. The J segment lost 7 bases and the V segment lost 3 bases, leaving 7 bases of the junction unmatched. CDR3 sequence reads: CASSELGQGAKEQYF. CDR3 sequence (DNA): TGCGCCAGCAGTGAATTGGGACAGGGGGCGAAGGAGCAGTACTTC.

There are many counts of this clonotype. The chain recombines TRBV7-2 with TRBJ1-1; D remains ambiguous. Germline CDR1 SGHTA, CDR2 FQGNSA. CDR3 length equals 15 residues. V shed 3 bases and J shed 0 bases, with 11 bases lying between them. CDR3 nucleotides: TGTGCCAGCAGCTTGTGGGGATTCATGAACACTGAAGCTTTCTTT. As protein: CASSLWGFMNTEAFF.

The chain has TRBV6-1 and TRBJ1-5; no clear D gene. The germline gives CDR1 MNHNS, CDR2 SASEGT. V was trimmed by 0 bases and J by 0 bases, leaving 18 bases between them. This CDR3 comprises 19 residues. The CDR3 protein is CASSEARFTRAYSNQPQHF. The CDR3 region has the DNA TGTGCCAGCAGTGAAGCGCGTTTCACCCGGGCTTATAGCAATCAGCCCCAGCATTTT.

This clonotype was recorded many times. The rearrangement uses TRBV12-3 or TRBV12-4 and TRBJ1-3, with TRBD1 as a possible D gene (6 bases). The CDR3 runs to 14 residues. V was pared by 5 bases and J by 0 bases, with 8 bases between. The CDR3 reads CASSDRLSGNTIYF. The CDR3 coding sequence is TGTGCCAGCAGTGACAGGCTCTCTGGAAACACCATATATTTT.

This clonotype was counted a few times. The chain combines TRBV6-5 with TRBJ2-7, with TRBD2 as a possible D gene (5 bases). This CDR3 spans 13 amino acids. Germline V gives CDR1 MNHEY, CDR2 SVGAGI. V shed 2 bases and J shed 5 bases, with 10 bases lying between them. The CDR3 DNA reads TGTGCCAGCAGTTACCAAACGAGGGACGAGCAGTACTTC. Its protein is CASSYQTRDEQYF.

This clonotype has a handful of counts. The CDR3 region is CASSRSGYGYTF. In DNA form, the CDR3 reads TGTGCCAGCAGCCGCAGCGGGTATGGCTACACCTTC. This chain joins TRBV12-3 or TRBV12-4 and TRBJ1-2, with D uncertain. This CDR3 contains 12 residues. The germline V and J ends were trimmed by 6 bases and 5 bases, with 10 bases remaining between them.

This clonotype was counted ten times or more. The chain has TRBV12-3 or TRBV12-4 and TRBJ1-2; tentatively, D is TRBD1 (6 bases). The V end was cut by 5 bases, the J end by 2 bases, with 15 bases between. The CDR3 runs 15 residues. This CDR3 is CASSPGGGGNYGYTF. The CDR3 region has the DNA TGTGCCAGCAGTCCCGGTGGGGGCGGGAACTATGGCTACACCTTC.

This clonotype was seen repeatedly, ten times or more. CDR3 bases: TGCAGTGCTGGATATATGAACACTGAAGCTTTCTTT. Translated, it gives CSAGYMNTEAFF. V and J are TRBV20-1 and TRBJ1-1; D unresolved. The CDR3 runs to 12 residues. Germline values: CDR1 DFQATT, CDR2 SNEGSKA (reference sequence). The germline V and J ends were trimmed by 5 bases and 0 bases, with 7 bases remaining between them.

This clonotype was recorded many times. The CDR3 here is CASSRGGQGDLIGELFF. CDR3 DNA: TGTGCCAGCAGCCGGGGTGGACAGGGGGATTTGATCGGGGAGCTGTTTTTT. This sequence joins TRBV6-4 and TRBJ2-2; TRBD1 aligns across 10 bases. Germline loops: CDR1 MRHNA, CDR2 SNTAGT. The CDR3 length is 17 residues. J gave up 7 bases and V 6 bases, and 14 bases lay outside the gene matches.

The table lists this clonotype with many counts. The rearrangement joins TRBV6-5 to TRBJ2-2, with D possibly TRBD1 on 6 matching bases. The CDR3 is 15 amino acids. V was pared by 6 bases and J by 7 bases, with 18 bases between. From germline, CDR1 is MNHEY and CDR2 SVGAGI. In nucleotides, the CDR3 is TGTGCCAGCAGCCAACAGGGAAGTATCGTCGGGGAGCTGTTTTTT. This codes for CASSQQGSIVGELFF.

Here the CDR3 reads CATSVGSFYGYTF. CDR3 sequence (DNA): TGTGCCACCAGTGTGGGCAGCTTCTATGGCTACACCTTC. V is TRBV24-1 and J is TRBJ1-2; no reliable D call. CDR1 is KGHDR and CDR2 is SFDVKD in the germline V gene. The CDR3 is 13 residues long. The V end lost 5 bases, the J end lost 4 bases, and 10 bases lay between the germline ends.

This clonotype was seen more than once but under ten times. CDR3 sequence reads: CASSPQRQRTDTQYF. CDR3 sequence (DNA): TGTGCCAGCAGCCCTCAAAGACAGCGCACAGATACGCAGTATTTT. This chain connects TRBV12-3 or TRBV12-4 to TRBJ2-3, with a weak D call TRBD1 (5 bases). The CDR3 runs 15 residues. V was pared by 6 bases and J by 1 base, with 14 bases between.

This clonotype occurred many times. This chain uses TRBV6-1 with TRBJ2-7, with D tentatively TRBD1 (6 bases). Trimming removed 0 bases at V and 6 bases at J, with 6 bases between. Per the germline V gene, CDR1 is MNHNS and CDR2 is SASEGT. This CDR3 has 12 amino acids. CDR3 in amino acids: CASSEAGGEQYF. CDR3 coding DNA: TGTGCCAGCAGTGAAGCAGGGGGCGAGCAGTACTTC.

This rearrangement joins TRBV27 to TRBJ2-7; TRBD2 aligns across 7 bases. The CDR3 is made up of 15 amino acids. The germline gives CDR1 MNHEY, CDR2 SMNVEV (reference sequence). Trimming took 3 bases from V and 0 from J; bases not matched to a gene: 5. Here the CDR3 DNA reads TGTGCCAGCAGTTTGGAGCGGGGAGCCTCCTACGAGCAGTACTTC. As protein: CASSLERGASYEQYF.

This clonotype showed up many times. V usage is TRBV30 and J usage is TRBJ1-2, with D possibly TRBD1 on 6 matching bases. This CDR3 spans 13 amino acids. Trimming cost V 4 bases and J 4 bases, with 13 bases left between them. Germline V gives CDR1 GTSNPN, CDR2 SVGIG (reference sequence). As DNA, the CDR3 is TGTGCCTGGAATGGGGGGCGTTCCTATGGCTACACCTTC. Translation gives CAWNGGRSYGYTF.

This clonotype was detected many times. This rearrangement joins TRBV20-1 to TRBJ2-5, with 8 nucleotides matching TRBD2. The trim removed 6 bases at V and 2 bases at J, leaving 8 bases unmatched. Per the germline V gene, CDR1 is DFQATT and CDR2 is SNEGSKA (reference sequence). The CDR3 sequence is 14 residues long. CDR3 region: CSATDSGAQETQYF. CDR3 bases: TGCAGTGCCACCGATAGCGGGGCTCAAGAGACCCAGTACTTC.

This clonotype came up many times. The chain uses TRBV6-2 or TRBV6-3 and TRBJ2-2; D is possibly TRBD2 (5 bases). Germline V lookup: CDR1 MNHEY, CDR2 SVGEGT. V was pared by 8 bases and J by 1 base, with 11 bases between. CDR3 size: 14 residues. In nucleotides, the CDR3 is TGTGCCAGCCGTGGTAGCGTGAACACCGGGGAGCTGTTTTTT. It codes for CASRGSVNTGELFF.

Only a few counts were recorded for this clonotype. The J gene is TRBJ2-7, the V gene TRBV4-3; D is unresolved. This CDR3 region has 17 residues. Per the germline V gene, CDR1 is LGHNA and CDR2 is YSLEER. V was trimmed by 0 bases and J by 1 base, leaving 16 bases between them. The DNA of the CDR3 is TGCGCCAGCAGCCAAGATCGCTCGGGCTTAGGGTCCTACGAGCAGTACTTC. Translation gives CASSQDRSGLGSYEQYF.

The J gene is TRBJ2-7, the V gene TRBV4-1; 7 bases fit TRBD2. This CDR3 is 20 amino acids long. In germline, CDR1 is MGHRA, CDR2 YSYEKL. Trimming took 5 bases from V and 1 from J; bases not matched to a gene: 23. The CDR3 sequence is CASSTKTHGGVPQASYEQYF. In DNA form, the CDR3 reads TGCGCCAGCAGCACTAAGACTCATGGGGGGGTCCCACAGGCTTCCTACGAGCAGTACTTC.

This clonotype was counted at least ten times. The chain employs TRBV19 and TRBJ1-6, with a tentative D call TRBD1 (6 bases). This CDR3 has 15 residues. Trimming took 0 bases from V and 11 from J, leaving 14 bases between them. Germline V gene data show CDR1 as LNHDA and CDR2 as SQIVND (reference sequence). The CDR3 DNA reads as TGTGCCAGTAGTATAGATCATCAGGGGTGGGCACCCCTCCACTTT. Translating gives CASSIDHQGWAPLHF.

The sample holds one count of this clonotype. The chain links TRBV29-1 to TRBJ1-1, with 8 bases matching TRBD1. Germline CDR1 and CDR2: SQVTM and ANQGSEA. Trimming at V came to 6 bases and at J to 7 bases, leaving 10 bases not matched to a gene. This CDR3 is 13 amino acids long. CDR3 DNA sequence: TGCAGCGTCGCCGGACAGGGAATGGTTGAAGCTTTCTTT. This gives the protein CSVAGQGMVEAFF.

In the case of this clonotype: It may be a read error: a sequence one base away is much more abundant. The gene calls are TRBV4-1 and TRBJ1-5; 11 bases are shared with TRBD1. Germline lookup yields CDR1 MGHRA and CDR2 YSYEKL. The CDR3 has 14 residues. The CDR3 DNA is TGCACCAGCAGCCAAGGGACAGGGGGGCAGCCCCAGCATTTT. It codes for CTSSQGTGGQPQHF.

This clonotype was seen repeatedly, ten times or more. The gene calls are TRBV25-1 and TRBJ1-1; a possible D gene is TRBD1 (6 bases). CDR1 MGHDK and CDR2 SYGVNS come from the germline V gene. V shed 7 bases and J shed 4 bases, with 16 bases lying between them. The CDR3 consists of 14 residues. CDR3 DNA: TGTGCCAGCACCCCCCAGGGGAGGGGCACTGAAGCTTTCTTT. The encoded protein is CASTPQGRGTEAFF.

This clonotype was recorded many times. The gene calls are TRBV29-1 and TRBJ1-1; a weak D match, TRBD1 (5 bases). The V gene lost 0 bases and the J gene lost 0 bases, with 11 bases spanning the gap. Looked up from germline, CDR1 is SQVTM and CDR2 is ANQGSEA. The CDR3 extends over 15 amino acids. The CDR3 region is CSVEDLQEMNTEAFF. In DNA form, the CDR3 reads TGCAGCGTTGAAGATCTACAGGAGATGAACACTGAAGCTTTCTTT. Full variable domain (missing parts from reference TRBV29-1 and TRBJ1-1): SAVISQKPSRDICQRGTSLTIQCQVDSQVTMMFWYRQQPGQSLTLIATANQGSEATYESGFVIDKFPISRPNLTFSTLTVSNMSPEDSSIYLCSVEDLQEMNTEAFFGQGTRLTVV.